This TCR beta chain was retrieved from a study of CD8 T cells in Susac syndrome. Study-level background: Among the Susac syndrome patients sequenced, about 6 had active disease and about 8 were in remission.

Roughly 0.45 to 1 ug RNA was reverse transcribed with random hexamers. TCRdb ran MiXCR on the immunoSEQ multiplex PCR reads and lists one entry per CDR3 protein. There are over 100,000 distinct CDR3 sequences in the sample; roughly 95% occur only once, and approximately 0.15% lies in the top ten. The CDR3 has 15 residues. CDR1 is SEHNR and CDR2 is FQNEAQ in the germline V gene (reference sequence). The J segment lost 8 bases and the V segment lost 5 bases, leaving 11 bases of the junction unmatched. This chain connects TRBV7-9 to TRBJ1-2; 10 bases are a match to TRBD1. The receptor's source is a human donor with Susac syndrome. The sequenced sample was CD4+ T cells from PBMCs. The CDR3 region is CASSITTGGVGGYTF. The CDR3 DNA follows: TGTGCCAGCAGCATCACGACAGGGGGCGTGGGAGGCTACACCTTC. Combining the CDR3 with reference TRBV7-9 and TRBJ1-2 gives the whole variable domain DTGVSQNPRHKITKRGQNVTFRCDPISEHNRLYWYRQTLGQGPEFLTYFQNEAQLEKSRLLSDRFSAERPKGSFSTLEIQRTEQGDSAMYLCASSITTGGVGGYTFGSGTRLTVV.